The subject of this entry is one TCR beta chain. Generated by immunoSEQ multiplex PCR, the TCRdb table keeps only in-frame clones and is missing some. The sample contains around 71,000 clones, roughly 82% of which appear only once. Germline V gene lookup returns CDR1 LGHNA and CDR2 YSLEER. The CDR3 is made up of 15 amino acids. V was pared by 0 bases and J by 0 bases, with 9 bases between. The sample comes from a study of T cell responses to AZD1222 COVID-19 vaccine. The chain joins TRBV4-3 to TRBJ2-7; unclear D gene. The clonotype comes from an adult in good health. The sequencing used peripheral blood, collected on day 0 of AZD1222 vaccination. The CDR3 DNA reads TGCGCCAGCAGCCAAGATATAGGGTCCTCCTACGAGCAGTACTTC. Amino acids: CASSQDIGSSYEQYF.